The clone carrying this TCR beta chain was observed a handful of times. The sample originates from a study of T-cell memory formation after mild COVID-19. TCRdb re-derived calls from the 5' RACE reads in MiXCR, one entry per CDR3 protein. There are a few hundred thousand distinct CDR3 sequences in the sample; 25% to 30% occur only once, and approximately 12% lies in the top ten. The CDR3 runs to 11 residues. CDR1 GTSNPN and CDR2 SVGIG come from the germline V gene (reference sequence). Between the trimmed V and J ends, which lost 7 bases and 15 bases, there was a span of 19 bases. This sequence was found in an adult woman who had mild COVID-19 (a few samples of this study predate the infection). Cell type and time point are not known. Sequencing was carried out using PBMCs or a T cell subset sorted from them (not recorded which). This chain uses TRBV30 with TRBJ2-1; D unresolved. The CDR3 DNA reads TGTGCCTACGACCTGGGCTTGGGAAGGTTCTTC. As protein: CAYDLGLGRFF.